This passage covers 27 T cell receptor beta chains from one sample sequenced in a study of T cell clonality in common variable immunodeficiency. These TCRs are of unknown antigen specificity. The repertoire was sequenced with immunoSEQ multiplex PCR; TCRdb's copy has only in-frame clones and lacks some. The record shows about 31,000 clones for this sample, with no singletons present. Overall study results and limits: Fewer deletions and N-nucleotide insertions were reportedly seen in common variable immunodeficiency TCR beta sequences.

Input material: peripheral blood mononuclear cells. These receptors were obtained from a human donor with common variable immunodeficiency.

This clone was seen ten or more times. The sequenced part of the CDR3 DNA is TGCAGCGTCCATGACAGGCTCGGGACTAGCGGGACCGAGACC. Encoded protein: CSVHDRLGTSGTET. The entire CDR3 reads CSVHDRLGTSGTETQYF. The chain uses TRBV29-1 and TRBJ2-5, with 13 bases matching TRBD2. The CDR3 extends 3 residues past the end of the read, so its final part is completed from the germline J gene. CDR1 is SQVTM, CDR2 ANQGSEA, per germline. V trimming: 6 bases; J trimming: 5 bases; junction bases outside the gene matches: 15. There are 17 residues in the CDR3.

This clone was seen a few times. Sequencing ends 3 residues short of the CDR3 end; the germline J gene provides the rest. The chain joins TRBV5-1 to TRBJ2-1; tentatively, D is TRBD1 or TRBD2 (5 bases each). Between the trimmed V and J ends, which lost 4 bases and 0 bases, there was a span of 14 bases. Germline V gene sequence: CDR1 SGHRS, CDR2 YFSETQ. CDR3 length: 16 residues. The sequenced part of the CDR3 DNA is TGCGCCAGCAGCGGAGACGCAGGGAGCTCCTACAATGAG. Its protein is CASSGDAGSSYNE. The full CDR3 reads CASSGDAGSSYNEQFF.

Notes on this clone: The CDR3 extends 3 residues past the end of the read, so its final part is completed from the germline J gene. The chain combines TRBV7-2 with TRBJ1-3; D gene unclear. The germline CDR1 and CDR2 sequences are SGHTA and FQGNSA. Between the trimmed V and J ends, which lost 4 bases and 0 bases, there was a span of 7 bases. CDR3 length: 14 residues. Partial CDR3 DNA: TGTGCCAGCAGCTCCGGGTTCTCTGGAAACACC. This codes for CASSSGFSGNT. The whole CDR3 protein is CASSSGFSGNTIYF.

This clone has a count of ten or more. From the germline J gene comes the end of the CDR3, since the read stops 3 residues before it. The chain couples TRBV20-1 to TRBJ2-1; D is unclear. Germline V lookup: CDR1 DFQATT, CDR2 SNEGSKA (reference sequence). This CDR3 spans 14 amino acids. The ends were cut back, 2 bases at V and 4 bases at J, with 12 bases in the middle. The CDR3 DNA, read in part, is TGCAGTGCTAGAAGGGTGGGCAGTTACAATGAG. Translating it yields CSARRVGSYNE. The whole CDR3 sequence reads CSARRVGSYNEQFF.

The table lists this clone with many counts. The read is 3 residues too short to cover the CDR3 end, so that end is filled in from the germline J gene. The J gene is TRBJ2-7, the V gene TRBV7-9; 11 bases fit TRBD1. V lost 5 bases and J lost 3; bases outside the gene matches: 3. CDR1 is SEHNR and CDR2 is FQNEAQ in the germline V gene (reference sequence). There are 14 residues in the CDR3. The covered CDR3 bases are TGTGCCAGCAGCGCCGGGACAGGGGGCTACGAG. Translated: CASSAGTGGYE. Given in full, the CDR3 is CASSAGTGGYEQYF.

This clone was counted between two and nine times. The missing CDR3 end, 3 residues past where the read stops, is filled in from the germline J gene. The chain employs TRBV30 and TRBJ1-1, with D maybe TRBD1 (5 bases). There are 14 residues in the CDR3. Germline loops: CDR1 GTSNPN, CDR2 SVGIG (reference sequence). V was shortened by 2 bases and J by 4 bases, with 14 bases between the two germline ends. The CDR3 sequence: CAWSPRARPTEAFF. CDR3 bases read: TGTGCCTGGAGTCCCAGGGCCCGGCCCACTGAA.

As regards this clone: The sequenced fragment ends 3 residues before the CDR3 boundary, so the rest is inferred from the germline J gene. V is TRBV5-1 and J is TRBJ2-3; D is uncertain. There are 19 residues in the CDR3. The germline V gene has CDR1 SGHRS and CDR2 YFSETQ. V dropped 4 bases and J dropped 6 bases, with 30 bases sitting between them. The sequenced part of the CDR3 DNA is TGCGCCAGCAGCCCAGAAGTACCCGACTGGCATTACTCTCCCGATACG. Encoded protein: CASSPEVPDWHYSPDT. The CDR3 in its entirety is CASSPEVPDWHYSPDTQYF.

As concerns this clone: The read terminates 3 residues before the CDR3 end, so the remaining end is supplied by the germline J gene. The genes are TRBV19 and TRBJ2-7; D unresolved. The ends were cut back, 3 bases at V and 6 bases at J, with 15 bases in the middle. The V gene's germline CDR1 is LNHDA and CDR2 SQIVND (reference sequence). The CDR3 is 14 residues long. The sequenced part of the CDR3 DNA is TGTGCCAGTAGTATCGAAAGATCAACTACCGAG. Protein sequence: CASSIERSTTE. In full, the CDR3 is CASSIERSTTEQYF.

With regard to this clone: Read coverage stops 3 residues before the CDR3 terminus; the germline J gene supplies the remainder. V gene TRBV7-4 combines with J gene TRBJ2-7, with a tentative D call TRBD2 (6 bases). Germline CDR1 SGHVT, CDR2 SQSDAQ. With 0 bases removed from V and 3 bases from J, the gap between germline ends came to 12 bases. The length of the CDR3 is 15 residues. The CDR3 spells CASSLALAEDYEQYF. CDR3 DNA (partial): TGTGCCAGCAGCTTAGCCTTAGCGGAGGACTACGAG.

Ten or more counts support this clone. The CDR3 bases that were read are TGTGCCAGCAGCCAGCTCCAGGGATACCAAGAGACC. Translating it yields CASSQLQGYQET. The entire CDR3 is CASSQLQGYQETQYF. This chain links TRBV7-2 with TRBJ2-5; D is perhaps TRBD1 (5 bases). The DNA ends 3 residues before the CDR3 does, and the rest of the CDR3 is filled in from the germline J gene. V lost 5 bases and J lost 0, with 13 bases in between. The CDR3 totals 15 residues. The germline V gene has CDR1 SGHTA and CDR2 FQGNSA.

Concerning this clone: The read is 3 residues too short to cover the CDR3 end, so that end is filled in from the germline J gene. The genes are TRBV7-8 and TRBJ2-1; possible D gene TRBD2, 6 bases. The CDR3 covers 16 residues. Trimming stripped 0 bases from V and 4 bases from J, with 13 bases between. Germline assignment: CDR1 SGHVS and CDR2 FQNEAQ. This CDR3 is CASSLATRGRYNEQFF. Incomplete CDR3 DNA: TGTGCCAGCAGCTTAGCTACCCGGGGGAGGTACAATGAG. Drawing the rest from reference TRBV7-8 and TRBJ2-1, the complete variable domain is GAGVSQSPRYKVAKRGQDVALRCDPISGHVSLFWYQQALGQGPEFLTYFQNEAQLDKSGLPSDRFFAERPEGSVSTLKIQRTQQEDSAVYLCASSLATRGRYNEQFFGPGTRLTVL.

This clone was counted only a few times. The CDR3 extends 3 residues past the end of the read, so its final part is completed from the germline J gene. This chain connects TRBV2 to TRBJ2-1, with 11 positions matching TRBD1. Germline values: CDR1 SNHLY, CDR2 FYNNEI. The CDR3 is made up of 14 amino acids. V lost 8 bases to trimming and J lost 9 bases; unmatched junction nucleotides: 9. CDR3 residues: CASGSDRGRTEQFF. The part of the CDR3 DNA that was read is TGTGCCAGCGGTTCGGACAGGGGGCGGACTGAG.

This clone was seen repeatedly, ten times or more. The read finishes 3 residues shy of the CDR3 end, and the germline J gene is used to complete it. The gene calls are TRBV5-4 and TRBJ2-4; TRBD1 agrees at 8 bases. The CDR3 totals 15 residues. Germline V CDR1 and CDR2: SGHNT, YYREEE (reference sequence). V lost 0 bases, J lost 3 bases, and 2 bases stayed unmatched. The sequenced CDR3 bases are TGTGCCAGCAGCTTGGTAGACAGGGGCAAAAACATT. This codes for CASSLVDRGKNI. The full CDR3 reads CASSLVDRGKNIQYF.

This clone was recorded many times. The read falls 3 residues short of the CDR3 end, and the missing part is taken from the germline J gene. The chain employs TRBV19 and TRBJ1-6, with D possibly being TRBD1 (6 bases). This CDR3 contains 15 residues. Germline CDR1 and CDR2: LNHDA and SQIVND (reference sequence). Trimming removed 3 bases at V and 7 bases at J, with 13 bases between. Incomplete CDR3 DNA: TGTGCCAGTAGTATTCCGGGACAATTGAATTCACCC. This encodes CASSIPGQLNSP. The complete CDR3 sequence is CASSIPGQLNSPLHF.

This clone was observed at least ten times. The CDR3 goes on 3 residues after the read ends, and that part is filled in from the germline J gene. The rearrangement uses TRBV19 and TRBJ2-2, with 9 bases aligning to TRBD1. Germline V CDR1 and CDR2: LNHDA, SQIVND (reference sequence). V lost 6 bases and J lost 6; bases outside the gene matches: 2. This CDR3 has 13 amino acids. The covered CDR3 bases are TGTGCCAGTAGAACAGGGGGCCCCGGGGAG. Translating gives CASRTGGPGE. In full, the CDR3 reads CASRTGGPGELFF.

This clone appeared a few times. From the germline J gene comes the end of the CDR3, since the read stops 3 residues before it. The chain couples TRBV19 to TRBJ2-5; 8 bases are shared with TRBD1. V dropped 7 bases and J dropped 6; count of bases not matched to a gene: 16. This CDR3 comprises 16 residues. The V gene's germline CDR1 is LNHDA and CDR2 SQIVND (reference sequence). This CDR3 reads CASMGGQGAFKQTQYF. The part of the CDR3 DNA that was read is TGTGCCAGTATGGGGGGCCAGGGGGCGTTTAAGCAGACC.

The CDR3 region is CASSPPSTGNTEAFF. The sequenced CDR3 bases are TGTGCCAGCTCACCACCCTCGACAGGGAATACGGAG. This chain uses TRBV18 with TRBJ1-1; 7 positions match TRBD1. The read comes to an end 3 residues before the CDR3 does, leaving the germline J gene to fill in the end. Germline loops: CDR1 KGHSH, CDR2 LQKENI. CDR3 size: 15 residues.

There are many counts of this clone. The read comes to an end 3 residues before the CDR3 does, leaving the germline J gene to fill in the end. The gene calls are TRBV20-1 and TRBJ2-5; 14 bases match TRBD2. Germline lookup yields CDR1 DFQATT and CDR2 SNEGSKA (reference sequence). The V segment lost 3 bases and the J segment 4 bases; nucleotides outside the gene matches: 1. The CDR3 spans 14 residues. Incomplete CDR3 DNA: TGCAGTGCTAGGGGACTAGCGGGAGTAGAGACC. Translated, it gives CSARGLAGVET. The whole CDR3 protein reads CSARGLAGVETQYF.

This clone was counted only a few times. The CDR3 is CASSISNQPQHF. The CDR3 DNA, read in part, is TGTGCCAGCAGCATTAGCAATCAGCCC. The chain is built from TRBV2 and TRBJ1-5; D not resolved. The read ends 3 residues before the CDR3 terminus; that terminus is restored from the germline J gene. This CDR3 comprises 12 residues. Germline CDR1 reads SNHLY; CDR2 reads FYNNEI. The V and J ends lost 6 bases and 0 bases respectively, with 3 bases between them.

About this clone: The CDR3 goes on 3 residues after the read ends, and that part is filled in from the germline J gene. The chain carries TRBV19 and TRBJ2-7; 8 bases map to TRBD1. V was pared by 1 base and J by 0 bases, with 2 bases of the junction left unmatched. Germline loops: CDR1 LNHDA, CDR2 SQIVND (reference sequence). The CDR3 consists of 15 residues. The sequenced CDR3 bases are TGTGCCAGTAGTATAGGGACAGGGACCTCCTACGAG. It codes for CASSIGTGTSYE. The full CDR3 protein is CASSIGTGTSYEQYF.

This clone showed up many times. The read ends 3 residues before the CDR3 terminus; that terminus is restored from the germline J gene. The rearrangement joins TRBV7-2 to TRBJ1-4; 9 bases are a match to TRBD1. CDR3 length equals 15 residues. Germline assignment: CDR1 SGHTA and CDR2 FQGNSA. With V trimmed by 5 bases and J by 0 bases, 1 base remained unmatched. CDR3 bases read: TGTGCCAGCAGCGACAGGGGGACAACTAATGAAAAA. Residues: CASSDRGTTNEK. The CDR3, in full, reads CASSDRGTTNEKLFF.

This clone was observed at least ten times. The CDR3 sequence is CASSPRRAGTGDTQYF. The CDR3 bases that were read are TGTGCCAGCTCACCACGTCGGGCAGGGACTGGAGATACG. J is TRBJ2-3 and V is TRBV18; D perhaps matches TRBD2 (6 bases). The sequence runs out 3 residues before the end of the CDR3; the remainder is reconstructed from the germline J gene. This CDR3 spans 16 amino acids. Per the germline V gene, CDR1 is KGHSH and CDR2 is LQKENI. Trimming removed 1 base from V and 5 bases from J, with 16 bases in between.

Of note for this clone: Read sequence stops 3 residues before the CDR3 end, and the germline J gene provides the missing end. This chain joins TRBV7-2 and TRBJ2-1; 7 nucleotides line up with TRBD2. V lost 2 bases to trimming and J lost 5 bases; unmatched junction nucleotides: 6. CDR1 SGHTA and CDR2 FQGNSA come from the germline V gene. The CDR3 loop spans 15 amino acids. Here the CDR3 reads CASSLKGGSNNEQFF. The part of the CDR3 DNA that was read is TGTGCCAGCAGCTTAAAGGGCGGGAGCAACAATGAG.

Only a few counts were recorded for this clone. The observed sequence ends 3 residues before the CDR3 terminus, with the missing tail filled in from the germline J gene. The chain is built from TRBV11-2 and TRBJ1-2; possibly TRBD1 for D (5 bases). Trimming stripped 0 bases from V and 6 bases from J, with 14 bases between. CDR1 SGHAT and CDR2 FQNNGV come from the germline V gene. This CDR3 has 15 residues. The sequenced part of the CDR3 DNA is TGTGCCAGCAGCTTAGAGGTGCCAGGGCGTAATGGC. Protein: CASSLEVPGRNG. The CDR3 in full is CASSLEVPGRNGYTF.

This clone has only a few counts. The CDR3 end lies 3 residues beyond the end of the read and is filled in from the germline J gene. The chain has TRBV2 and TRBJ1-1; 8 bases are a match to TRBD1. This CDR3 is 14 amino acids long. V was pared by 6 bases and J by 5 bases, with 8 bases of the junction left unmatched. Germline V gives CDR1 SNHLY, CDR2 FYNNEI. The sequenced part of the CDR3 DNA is TGTGCCAGCAGCCGGACAGGGCGGCGGACTGAA. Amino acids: CASSRTGRRTE. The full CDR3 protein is CASSRTGRRTEAFF.

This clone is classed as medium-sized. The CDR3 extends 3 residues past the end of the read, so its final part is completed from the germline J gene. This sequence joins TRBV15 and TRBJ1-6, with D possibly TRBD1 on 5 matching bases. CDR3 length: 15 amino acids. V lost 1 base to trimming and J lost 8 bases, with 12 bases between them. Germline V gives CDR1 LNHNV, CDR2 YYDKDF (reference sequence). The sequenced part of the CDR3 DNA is TGTGCCACCAGCAGAGGTGGCAGGGTAGATTCACCC. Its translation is CATSRGGRVDSP. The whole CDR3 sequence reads CATSRGGRVDSPLHF. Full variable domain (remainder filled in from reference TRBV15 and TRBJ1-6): DAMVIQNPRYQVTQFGKPVTLSCSQTLNHNVMYWYQQKSSQAPKLLFHYYDKDFNNEADTPDNFQSRRPNTSFCFLDIRSPGLGDTAMYLCATSRGGRVDSPLHFGNGTRLTVT.

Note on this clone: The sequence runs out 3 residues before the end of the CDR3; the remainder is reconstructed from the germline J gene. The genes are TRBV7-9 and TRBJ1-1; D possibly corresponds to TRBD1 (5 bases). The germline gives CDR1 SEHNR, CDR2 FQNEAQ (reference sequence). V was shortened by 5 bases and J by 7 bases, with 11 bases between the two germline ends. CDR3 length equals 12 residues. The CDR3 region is CASSEGGDEAFF. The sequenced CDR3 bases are TGTGCCAGCAGCGAAGGAGGGGATGAA.